A selection of T cell receptor beta chains follows, all from one sample in a study of human T cells and chemical hapten exposure. Via MiXCR, TCRdb re-called the RACE reads, giving one row per CDR3 protein. The data hold over 45,000 distinct CDR3 sequences, with 4.3% observed a single time. The sample comprised whole blood. Receptors originate from a female donor in good health. Some clones in this sample may be carry-over from other donors' samples. The CDR3 runs from the conserved cysteine through the conserved F or W. Fields, in order: J gene, V gene, D gene, CDR3 protein. The D gene is left open where the match is weak.

>TRBJ2-3|TRBV10-3|NA
CAIEDQTTDTQYF
>TRBJ1-1|TRBV3-1|NA
CASSRGPGTEAFF
>TRBJ1-5|TRBV12-3/TRBV12-4|NA
CASSLHTGSRQPQHF
>TRBJ2-1|TRBV27|NA
CASSQGLLNEQFF
>TRBJ2-6|TRBV20-1|TRBD2
CSAVPGTINSGANVLTF
>TRBJ2-2|TRBV20-1|NA
CSARPSGFPGELFF
>TRBJ2-3|TRBV20-1|NA
CSANIRDGSTDTQYF
>TRBJ2-1|TRBV9|TRBD2
CASSVGSSGGKQFF
>TRBJ2-2|TRBV3-1|NA
CASSQFGGFSNTGELFF
>TRBJ1-2|TRBV18|NA
CASSPFLGVAAF
>TRBJ1-6|TRBV29-1|NA
CSVDRGGGDNSPLHF
>TRBJ2-5|TRBV7-8|TRBD2
CASSLARRGGLETQYF
>TRBJ1-1|TRBV2|NA
CASRPDGEAFF
>TRBJ2-7|TRBV2|NA
CASSEGWGATYEQYF
>TRBJ1-1|TRBV5-1|NA
CASSLGLTYSEAFF
>TRBJ1-1|TRBV10-3|NA
CATQGLNTEAFF
>TRBJ2-3|TRBV20-1|TRBD2
CSAPGTSGSTDTQYF
>TRBJ1-2|TRBV7-8|NA
CASSLGGSLDYGYTF
>TRBJ1-1|TRBV7-2|NA
CASSSLVGTEAFF
>TRBJ1-2|TRBV29-1|NA
CSVERGAAVNYGYTF
>TRBJ2-5|TRBV5-5|TRBD2
CASSLSAGGPLETQYF
>TRBJ2-2|TRBV7-2|NA
CASSSQRTNTGELFF
>TRBJ1-2|TRBV7-2|NA
CASSLVVRRGSNYGYTF
>TRBJ1-6|TRBV6-6|TRBD1
CASSLTTGGAVTLHF
>TRBJ1-3|TRBV5-1|NA
CASSLAGIPTDRNTIYF
>TRBJ1-2|TRBV7-8|TRBD1
CASSSPDRAFDGYTF
>TRBJ1-1|TRBV20-1|NA
CSATSLESSYSTEAFF
>TRBJ1-5|TRBV6-1|NA
CASSDFLSNQPQHF
>TRBJ2-1|TRBV7-6|TRBD1
CASSLGGQVNEQFF
>TRBJ2-1|TRBV25-1|TRBD2
CASLNSGGHNEQFF
>TRBJ2-1|TRBV11-1|TRBD2
CASRSTSGESEQFF
>TRBJ2-3|TRBV19|TRBD1
CASSIRGPRPSTDTQYF
>TRBJ2-5|TRBV7-3|TRBD2
CASSPGLAGGQETQYF
>TRBJ1-2|TRBV12-3/TRBV12-4|TRBD1
CASSQDRGVYGYTF
>TRBJ1-4|TRBV5-1|NA
CASSLGSANEKLFF
>TRBJ2-1|TRBV20-1|TRBD2
CSARAGLAGIGEQFF
>TRBJ2-1|TRBV7-2|NA
CASSLRGTSSYNEQFF
>TRBJ1-1|TRBV4-1|TRBD1
CASSQEAGQGLNTEAFF
>TRBJ1-2|TRBV6-5|TRBD1
CASSYSTGQGGYGYTF
>TRBJ1-6|TRBV20-1|TRBD1
CSARGTGAVTNSPLHF
>TRBJ1-1|TRBV3-1|TRBD1
CASSPTGVMNTEAFF
>TRBJ2-7|TRBV21-1|NA
CASSERPLLNYEQYF
>TRBJ1-2|TRBV5-6|NA
CASSHRLSAANYGYTF
>TRBJ1-1|TRBV7-2|NA
CASSATGIGTEAFF
>TRBJ1-5|TRBV13|NA
CASSLGGVEGQPQHF
>TRBJ2-1|TRBV20-1|NA
CSARDPALNEQFF
>TRBJ2-3|TRBV10-3|NA
CAISGLSPGLADTDTQYF
>TRBJ2-4|TRBV5-6|NA
CASSYDLGVRNIQYF
>TRBJ1-6|TRBV5-4|TRBD1
CASSAGTGAGGAYNSPLHF
>TRBJ2-4|TRBV5-1|TRBD1
CASSSGQGGNIQYF
>TRBJ1-2|TRBV29-1|TRBD1
CSVGQGADYGYTF
>TRBJ2-3|TRBV3-1|TRBD2
CASSRSPTSGISTDTQYF
>TRBJ2-5|TRBV29-1|NA
CSVPGPLYQETQYF
>TRBJ2-1|TRBV7-2|TRBD1
CASSLEPGQGKFF
>TRBJ2-5|TRBV5-1|NA
CASSLGSSAEGETQYF
>TRBJ1-2|TRBV6-6|NA
CASSYSIFGNGYTF
>TRBJ1-1|TRBV9|NA
CASSVGLGDTEAFF
>TRBJ2-4|TRBV7-9|NA
CASSPKGSAKNIQYF